This T cell receptor (beta chain) was sequenced during a study of shared clonotypes between healthy human individuals. Naive CD8 cells were CD45RO-negative, positively selected for CCR7, excluding terminally differentiated effector memory CD45RA+ cells. This clone was seen once. V was pared by 3 bases and J by 5 bases, with 19 bases between. Germline V gene lookup returns CDR1 MNHNS and CDR2 SASEGT. This CDR3 comprises 16 residues. Sequencing used immunoSEQ multiplex PCR; TCRdb keeps in-frame clones, though not all of them. The sample yields some 580,000 clones, about 98% seen once. The TCR was taken from a man aged 25 to 40 in good health. The chain couples TRBV6-1 to TRBJ1-2; TRBD1 is a possible D gene (5 bases). Sequencing was carried out using naive CD8+ T cells sorted from blood. CDR3: CASSDPTALVLYGYTF. The CDR3 bases are TGTGCCAGCAGTGACCCGACAGCGCTGGTCCTTTATGGCTACACCTTC.